Presented here are 20 T cell receptor beta chains from one specimen sequenced in a study of human T cells and chemical hapten exposure. The time point denotes: patch test 1, 2 weeks after DPC sensitization. The treatment is: therapeutic diphenylcyclopropenone sensitization with weekly scalp DPC. From the RACE reads, TCRdb called clonotypes with MiXCR, one entry per CDR3 protein. The data contain tens of thousands of distinct CDR3 sequences, approximately 10% of them singletons. The sample in question was whole blood, obtained in connection with sensitization to the hapten diphenylcyclopropenone (DPC). The receptors stem from a middle-aged man with alopecia areata. Some clones in this sample may be carry-over from other donors' samples.

The chain carries TRBV6-2 or TRBV6-3 and TRBJ2-5; D may be TRBD2 (5 bases). The germline V gene has CDR1 MNHEY and CDR2 SVGEGT. V lost 2 bases to trimming and J lost 0 bases, with 10 bases between them. This CDR3 contains 15 residues. The CDR3 region has the DNA TGTGCCAGCAGTTACCTCGGACTCAACCAAGAGACCCAGTACTTC. It codes for CASSYLGLNQETQYF.

This clonotype was seen ten or more times. V is TRBV6-2 or TRBV6-3 and J is TRBJ2-7; D ambiguous. The V gene's germline CDR1 is MNHEY and CDR2 SVGEGT. The CDR3 is made up of 15 amino acids. V was clipped by 5 bases and J by 2 bases, with 16 bases between them. The CDR3 is CASSTDDFYPYEQYV. For the CDR3, the DNA is TGTGCCAGCAGTACTGACGACTTTTACCCCTACGAGCAGTACGTC.

This chain links TRBV20-1 with TRBJ2-7; unclear D gene. Germline lookup yields CDR1 DFQATT and CDR2 SNEGSKA (reference sequence). V lost 1 base and J lost 9, with 19 bases in between. This CDR3 contains 14 residues. As DNA, the CDR3 is TGCAGTGCTAGAGCTTCCCCCGTTACCGCATGGCAGTACTTC. It specifies CSARASPVTAWQYF.

This clonotype was detected only a few times. The chain recombines TRBV6-5 with TRBJ2-1; D is unclear. Trimming took 2 bases from V and 10 from J, leaving 18 bases between them. Germline values: CDR1 MNHEY, CDR2 SVGAGI. The CDR3 contains 15 residues. The CDR3 DNA is TGTGCCAGCAGTTACACCCGATTATTGTTTGCGGAGCAGTTCTTC. It translates to CASSYTRLLFAEQFF.

This clonotype was counted at least ten times. The chain couples TRBV28 to TRBJ2-6; D may be TRBD2 (6 bases). Germline CDR1 MDHEN, CDR2 SYDVKM. The V gene lost 7 bases and the J gene lost 3 bases, with 13 bases spanning the gap. CDR3 length: 15 residues. This CDR3 is CASTRRAFGANVLTF. The CDR3, as DNA: TGTGCCAGCACCCGGAGGGCTTTTGGGGCCAACGTCCTGACTTTC. The full variable domain, completed using reference TRBV28 and TRBJ2-6, is DVKVTQSSRYLVKRTGEKVFLECVQDMDHENMFWYRQDPGLGLRLIYFSYDVKMKEKGDIPEGYSVSREKKERFSLILESASTNQTSMYLCASTRRAFGANVLTFGAGSRLTVL.

This clonotype has just a few counts. The chain carries TRBV10-3 and TRBJ2-2, with 13 bases lining up with TRBD2. The J segment lost 7 bases and the V segment lost 3 bases, leaving 11 bases of the junction unmatched. Germline V gives CDR1 ENHRY, CDR2 SYGVKD. The CDR3 spans 18 residues. For the CDR3, the DNA is TGTGCCATCAGTGACCGGACTAGCGGGAGAAGGGACGACGGGGAGCTGTTTTTT. Translation gives CAISDRTSGRRDDGELFF.

This clonotype was seen more than once but under ten times. This chain links TRBV12-3 or TRBV12-4 with TRBJ2-1; D may be TRBD1 (5 bases). V dropped 5 bases and J dropped 6 bases, with 11 bases sitting between them. The CDR3 runs to 13 residues. The CDR3 loop reads CASSPAGFNEQFF. The CDR3 bases are TGTGCCAGCAGTCCGGCAGGGTTCAATGAGCAGTTCTTC.

This clonotype was seen at least ten times. V and J are TRBV7-2 and TRBJ1-1; 10 positions agree with TRBD1. The V segment lost 5 bases and the J segment 6 bases; nucleotides outside the gene matches: 15. Germline V gene sequence: CDR1 SGHTA, CDR2 FQGNSA. The CDR3 extends over 17 amino acids. CDR3 in DNA: TGTGCCAGCAGCGGTTGGACAGGGGGTAATGTTTCTCCTGAAGCTTTCTTT. This sequence encodes CASSGWTGGNVSPEAFF.

This clonotype was observed a few times. This sequence joins TRBV7-2 and TRBJ2-1, with D hard to call. Germline CDR1 reads SGHTA; CDR2 reads FQGNSA. Trimming removed 0 bases at V and 7 bases at J, with 13 bases between. This CDR3 contains 15 residues. The CDR3 sequence is CASSLASARVNEQFF. CDR3 DNA: TGTGCCAGCAGCTTAGCGTCGGCGCGTGTAAATGAGCAGTTCTTC. Together with reference TRBV7-2 and TRBJ2-1, the CDR3 gives the full variable domain: GAGVSQSPSNKVTEKGKDVELRCDPISGHTALYWYRQSLGQGLEFLIYFQGNSAPDKSGLPSDRFSAERTGGSVSTLTIQRTQQEDSAVYLCASSLASARVNEQFFGPGTRLTVL.

This clonotype has a count of ten or more. The V gene is TRBV12-5, the J gene TRBJ1-1, with 7 bases aligning to TRBD1. Germline loops: CDR1 LGHNT, CDR2 FRNRAP. With 3 bases clipped from V and 0 bases from J, the junction kept 7 bases outside the gene matches. This CDR3 is built from 16 residues. The CDR3, as DNA: TGTGCTAGTGGTTTCTCCCGGGACAGCATGAACACTGAAGCTTTCTTT. Amino acid sequence: CASGFSRDSMNTEAFF.

This chain links TRBV7-2 with TRBJ2-3, with 10 bases identical to TRBD2. The CDR3 length is 18 residues. Germline assignment: CDR1 SGHTA and CDR2 FQGNSA. V gave up 0 bases and J gave up 6 bases; unmatched junction bases: 12. The CDR3 sequence is CASSLALLAGVDTDTQYF. CDR3 DNA: TGTGCCAGCAGCTTAGCTCTCCTAGCGGGAGTTGATACTGATACGCAGTATTTT. Looking up the rest from reference TRBV7-2 and TRBJ2-3 gives the full variable domain: GAGVSQSPSNKVTEKGKDVELRCDPISGHTALYWYRQSLGQGLEFLIYFQGNSAPDKSGLPSDRFSAERTGGSVSTLTIQRTQQEDSAVYLCASSLALLAGVDTDTQYFGPGTRLTVL.

The V and J genes are TRBV6-2 or TRBV6-3 and TRBJ2-3; TRBD2 agrees at 7 bases. Germline lookup yields CDR1 MNHEY and CDR2 SVGEGT. The CDR3 sequence is 15 residues long. The trim removed 4 bases at V and 4 bases at J, leaving 8 bases unmatched. As DNA, the CDR3 is TGTGCCAGCAGTTGGAGCGGGATAATTCCAGATACGCAGTATTTT. Translating gives CASSWSGIIPDTQYF.

V usage is TRBV7-2 and J usage is TRBJ1-1, with 7 nucleotides matching TRBD1. The CDR3 totals 17 residues. V dropped 0 bases and J dropped 0; count of bases not matched to a gene: 7. The germline gives CDR1 SGHTA, CDR2 FQGNSA. The CDR3 is CASSLAQAGGMNTEAFF. CDR3 DNA sequence: TGTGCCAGCAGCTTAGCTCAGGCAGGGGGAATGAACACTGAAGCTTTCTTT.

This clonotype has at least ten counts. CDR3 residues: CASSLARNEQFF. The CDR3 nucleotides are TGTGCCAGCAGTTTAGCGCGCAATGAGCAGTTCTTC. The V gene is TRBV12-3 or TRBV12-4, the J gene TRBJ2-1; D gene unclear. There are 12 residues in the CDR3. V was shortened by 0 bases and J by 6 bases, with 3 bases between the two germline ends.

This clonotype has just a few counts. The chain is built from TRBV16 and TRBJ1-6, with 7 positions matching TRBD1. This CDR3 is 15 amino acids long. Germline V gene data show CDR1 as KGHSY and CDR2 as FQNENV. V dropped 3 bases and J dropped 8; count of bases not matched to a gene: 7. Here the CDR3 DNA reads TGTGCCAGCAGCCACCAGAGGCAGGGGGATTCACCCCTCCACTTT. Translating gives CASSHQRQGDSPLHF.

This clonotype was observed a handful of times. The V call is TRBV29-1, the J call TRBJ2-4; no firm D call. The V gene lost 0 bases and the J gene lost 3 bases, with 12 bases spanning the gap. This CDR3 spans 15 amino acids. Germline CDR1 reads SQVTM; CDR2 reads ANQGSEA. For the CDR3, the DNA is TGCAGCGTTGAAGAACGGGCTGCAGGCAAAAACATTCAGTACTTC. Its translation is CSVEERAAGKNIQYF.

V gene TRBV28 combines with J gene TRBJ2-7; D is ambiguous. There are 14 residues in the CDR3. V was cut by 3 bases and J by 0 bases, with 9 bases left in between. The V gene's germline CDR1 is MDHEN and CDR2 SYDVKM. The CDR3 bases are TGTGCCAGCAGTTTTTACCCCGACTCCTACGAGCAGTACTTC. Its protein product is CASSFYPDSYEQYF.

This clonotype was seen only a few times. The chain recombines TRBV6-1 with TRBJ2-1; the match to TRBD1 covers 9 bases. CDR1 and CDR2 (germline): MNHNS, SASEGT. The CDR3 is 14 amino acids. The ends lost 6 bases at V and 7 bases at J; junction bases unmatched: 7. CDR3 nucleotide sequence: TGTGCCAGCAGCACCGGGACAGGGATGAATGAGCAGTTCTTC. Translating gives CASSTGTGMNEQFF.

The sample holds many counts of this clonotype. This rearrangement joins TRBV28 to TRBJ1-2, with D unclear. Germline V gene data show CDR1 as MDHEN and CDR2 as SYDVKM. The CDR3 loop spans 11 amino acids. V shed 10 bases and J shed 0 bases, with 6 bases lying between them. The chain's CDR3 is CATVTNYGYTF. The CDR3 DNA follows: TGTGCCACCGTAACTAACTATGGCTACACCTTC.

As for this clonotype: A much larger clone lies a single base off, so this may be a read error. This chain links TRBV7-9 with TRBJ1-1, with a tentative D call TRBD1 (6 bases). Germline-derived CDR1 and CDR2 are SEHNR and FQNEAQ (reference sequence). The CDR3 runs to 12 residues. The CDR3 region is CTSREGGTEAFF. CDR3 DNA sequence: TGTACCAGCAGGGAGGGGGGCACTGAAGCTTTCTTT.